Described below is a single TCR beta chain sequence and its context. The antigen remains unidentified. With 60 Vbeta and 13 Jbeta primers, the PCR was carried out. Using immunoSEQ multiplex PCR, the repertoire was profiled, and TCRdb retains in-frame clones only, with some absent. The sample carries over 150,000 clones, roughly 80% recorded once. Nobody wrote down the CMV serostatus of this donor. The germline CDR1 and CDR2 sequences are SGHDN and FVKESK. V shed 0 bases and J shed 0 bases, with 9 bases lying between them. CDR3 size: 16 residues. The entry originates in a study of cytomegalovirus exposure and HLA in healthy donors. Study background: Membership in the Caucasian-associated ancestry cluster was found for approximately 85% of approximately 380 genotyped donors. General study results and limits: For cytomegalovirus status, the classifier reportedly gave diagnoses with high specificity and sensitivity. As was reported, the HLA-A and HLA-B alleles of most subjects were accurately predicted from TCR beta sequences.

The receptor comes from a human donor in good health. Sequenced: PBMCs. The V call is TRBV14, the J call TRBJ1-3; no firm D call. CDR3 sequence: CASSQDLTISGNTIYF. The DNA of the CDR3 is TGTGCCAGCAGCCAAGATCTCACAATCTCTGGAAACACCATATATTTT.